This T cell receptor beta chain was sequenced in a study of blood T cells in healthy people across ages. Each donor gave approximately 9.7 milliliters of peripheral blood. With a J-beta primer mix and a sample-barcoded 5' primer, a second PCR ran about 6 to 11 cycles. With 12 random nucleotides, a template-switch adaptor tagged each individual cDNA molecule. A single record per CDR3 protein comes from TCRdb applying MiXCR to the 5' RACE reads. The sample lists 1.5 million or so distinct CDR3 sequences, under 55% seen once, with 4% in the top ten. The V gene end was trimmed by 0 bases and the J gene end by 3 bases; junction bases not matched to a gene: 6. In germline, CDR1 is MNHEY, CDR2 SVGAGI. The length of the CDR3 is 16 residues.

The specimen sequenced was blood. The clonotype originates from a woman aged 18-29 years in good health. The chain joins TRBV6-5 to TRBJ2-7; TRBD2 agrees at 9 bases. CDR3 sequence: CASSYSTPAGGYEQYF. DNA of the CDR3: TGTGCCAGCAGTTACTCGACTCCAGCGGGGGGCTACGAGCAGTACTTC.